The source of this T cell receptor beta chain is a study of blood T cell repertoires in COVID-19. The wider study: Spain, Italy and the United States supplied samples that represented acute and convalescent COVID-19. PBMCs, B-cell-depleted T cells, or T cells provided the cDNA or gDNA that made up the material.

In the original analysis: Reference gene primers were amplified, and this amplification served to estimate nucleated cell counts. TCRdb's table, derived via immunoSEQ multiplex PCR, lists solely in-frame clones and lacks some. V and J calls and clone size are copied from that table; D and trimming were computed from the DNA. The table lists some 150,000 clones, more than 80% of them singletons. The source of this sequence is a man aged 70 or older with acute or convalescent COVID-19. Sequencing was performed on peripheral blood.

The CDR3, as DNA: TGTGCCAGCAGTTTTTCTACATTGACAATGGGAAACACCATATATTTT. Translation: CASSFSTLTMGNTIYF. This chain uses TRBV27 with TRBJ1-3; unclear D gene. V gave up 3 bases and J gave up 4 bases, with 16 bases separating them. Germline lookup yields CDR1 MNHEY and CDR2 SMNVEV (reference sequence). The CDR3 is 16 residues long.